The present T cell receptor beta chain was sequenced within a study of cytomegalovirus exposure and HLA in healthy donors. This CDR3 contains 12 residues. Trimming left V 6 bases short and J 1 base short, with 6 bases between. The germline V gene has CDR1 MDHEN and CDR2 SYDVKM. General study results and limits: Across HLA loci, a later analysis found differing TCR association rates, with DRB1 most and HLA-C fewest. In a later analysis, 15,000 to 20,000 TCR beta sequences were associated with HLA alleles at 0.05 false discovery rate. From TCR beta sequences, most subjects' HLA-A and HLA-B alleles were reportedly predicted accurately. Later analysis revealed greater clonal expansion in HLA-associated TCR beta chains than in equally common others.

This PCR relied on a set of 60 Vbeta primers and 13 Jbeta primers. Assay: immunoSEQ multiplex PCR; the TCRdb copy retains only in-frame clones and omits some. The sample records 150,000 to 200,000 clones, over 70% being singletons. This clone appeared a few times. Antigen unknown. Material for sequencing was PBMCs. This clonotype originated in a woman between 55 and 75 years old in good health and CMV-seropositive. The rearrangement joins TRBV28 to TRBJ1-1; D is possibly TRBD1 (6 bases). DNA for the CDR3: TGTGCCAGCAGGACAGGGAACACTGAAGCTTTCTTT. Residues: CASRTGNTEAFF.